Listed here are 14 T cell receptor beta chains from one sample, sequenced in a study of blood T cell repertoires in COVID-19. Libraries were prepared by immunoSEQ multiplex PCR; TCRdb keeps only in-frame clonotypes and omits some of them. The sample records 180,000 or so clones, 85% being singletons. The sequenced sample consisted of peripheral blood. These receptors were collected from a woman aged 60 to 75 with acute or convalescent COVID-19.

CDR3 DNA sequence: TGTGCCAGCAGCGGGCAACCCTGGGCCGGAAACACCATATATTTT. Translating it yields CASSGQPWAGNTIYF. The chain employs TRBV9 and TRBJ1-3; D unclear. Per the germline V gene, CDR1 is SGDLS and CDR2 is YYNGEE. This CDR3 has 15 amino acids. Trimming shortened V by 3 bases and J by 4 bases, and 14 bases separated the two germline ends.

On this clone itself: The germline gene is not matched at one end of the junction; a read error may be the cause. The rearrangement links TRBV7-7 to TRBJ2-7, with 9 bases fitting TRBD1. The CDR3 extends over 13 amino acids. Germline V gene data show CDR1 as SSHAT and CDR2 as FNYEAQ (reference sequence). The CDR3 sequence: CASSLDRGYEQYF. CDR3 sequence (DNA): TGTGCTAGCAGCTTGGACAGGGGCTACGAGCAGTACTTC.

The V and J genes are TRBV5-4 and TRBJ2-5; 9 bases line up with TRBD1. Germline V lookup: CDR1 SGHNT, CDR2 YYREEE (reference sequence). Germline trimming cut 4 bases from V and 5 bases from J; bases unmatched to any gene: 6. CDR3 length equals 14 residues. CDR3 bases: TGTGCCAGCAGCCCGGGACAGGGTCGGGAGACCCAGTACTTC. It yields the protein CASSPGQGRETQYF.

V and J are TRBV6-4 and TRBJ2-5, with TRBD2 as a possible D gene (5 bases). Germline CDR1 is MRHNA and CDR2 is SNTAGT. V dropped 8 bases and J dropped 5 bases, with 27 bases sitting between them. The CDR3 has 17 residues. CDR3 loop: CASGEQLEGSTPETQYF. In DNA, the CDR3 is TGTGCCAGCGGAGAGCAGCTTGAGGGCTCTACTCCCGAGACCCAGTACTTC.

This chain links TRBV9 with TRBJ2-1; 7 nucleotides align to TRBD2. Germline CDR1 reads SGDLS; CDR2 reads YYNGEE. The CDR3 length is 14 residues. With 0 bases clipped from V and 6 bases from J, the junction kept 3 bases outside the gene matches. DNA for the CDR3: TGTGCCAGCAGCGTAGGACTAGCAACCAATGAGCAGTTCTTC. It is translated as CASSVGLATNEQFF.

The chain has TRBV20-1 and TRBJ1-1; D is unclear. The CDR3 sequence is 11 residues long. V was pared by 7 bases and J by 2 bases, with 8 bases between. From germline, CDR1 is DFQATT and CDR2 SNEGSKA (reference sequence). CDR3 region: CSDHRNTEAFF. In DNA, the CDR3 is TGCAGTGACCACAGAAACACTGAAGCTTTCTTT.

The rearrangement joins TRBV2 to TRBJ1-1; D not resolved. V shed 1 base and J shed 10 bases, with 7 bases lying between them. Germline V gives CDR1 SNHLY, CDR2 FYNNEI. The CDR3 totals 11 residues. CDR3 sequence: CASSEGHRAFF. CDR3 coding DNA: TGTGCCAGCAGTGAAGGCCACAGAGCTTTCTTT.

The chain recombines TRBV7-9 with TRBJ1-1, with D unclear. V lost 5 bases, J lost 2 bases, and 9 bases lay in between. This CDR3 region has 13 residues. Germline V gene lookup returns CDR1 SEHNR and CDR2 FQNEAQ (reference sequence). The CDR3 DNA sequence: TGTGCCAGCAGCCTCAGTCGCAACACTGAAGCTTTCTTT. Its translation: CASSLSRNTEAFF.

The rearrangement links TRBV4-2 to TRBJ2-3; D not certain. V was shortened by 3 bases and J by 0 bases, with 4 bases between the two germline ends. CDR3 length equals 13 residues. Looked up from germline, CDR1 is LGHNA and CDR2 is YNFKEQ. The CDR3 spells CASSHSSTDTQYF. Here the CDR3 DNA reads TGTGCCAGCAGCCACTCTAGCACAGATACGCAGTATTTT.

The chain is built from TRBV10-2 and TRBJ1-1; TRBD1 matches at 10 bases. Germline CDR1 is WSHSY and CDR2 is SAAADI. CDR3 length equals 17 residues. With 3 bases clipped from V and 5 bases from J, the junction kept 12 bases outside the gene matches. The CDR3 protein is CASSDPNPGQGRTEAFF. CDR3 in DNA: TGCGCCAGCAGTGATCCAAATCCGGGACAGGGGAGGACTGAAGCTTTCTTT.

The V call is TRBV11-2, the J call TRBJ1-1; 9 nucleotides line up with TRBD1. Germline CDR1 and CDR2: SGHAT and FQNNGV. After removal of 3 bases from V and 3 bases from J, the junction contained 8 bases not matched to a gene. This CDR3 has 16 residues. CDR3 DNA: TGTGCCAGCAGCTTGGGGACAGGGTGGGAGGACACTGAAGCTTTCTTT. Protein: CASSLGTGWEDTEAFF.

The chain links TRBV19 to TRBJ1-4; D is ambiguous. V shed 2 bases and J shed 10 bases, with 11 bases lying between them. CDR1 LNHDA and CDR2 SQIVND come from the germline V gene (reference sequence). The CDR3 loop spans 13 amino acids. The CDR3 spells CASSIPQAGKLFF. The CDR3 nucleotides read TGTGCCAGTAGTATACCACAAGCGGGAAAACTGTTTTTT.

The chain employs TRBV4-2 and TRBJ2-2, with D possibly matching TRBD1 (5 bases). V was trimmed by 1 base and J by 2 bases, leaving 14 bases between them. CDR3 length: 17 amino acids. Germline loops: CDR1 LGHNA, CDR2 YNFKEQ. CDR3 bases: TGTGCCAGCAGCCAAGCCGGCCTCAGGGTCAACACCGGGGAGCTGTTTTTT. Its translation: CASSQAGLRVNTGELFF.

The chain carries TRBV27 and TRBJ2-1; 7 bases align to TRBD2. Germline V gene lookup returns CDR1 MNHEY and CDR2 SMNVEV (reference sequence). This CDR3 spans 13 amino acids. V was clipped by 7 bases and J by 2 bases; unmatched bases: 2. The CDR3 reads CASKAGAYNEQFF. Here the CDR3 DNA reads TGTGCCAGCAAGGCGGGAGCCTACAATGAGCAGTTCTTC.